The entry below describes one T cell receptor (beta chain). The CDR3 is 14 residues long. CDR1 is MNHEY, CDR2 SVGAGI, per germline. The V end lost 7 bases, the J end lost 7 bases, and 14 bases lay between the germline ends. TCRdb's table, derived via immunoSEQ multiplex PCR, lists solely in-frame clones and lacks some. This table holds about 39,000 clones, about 82% found once. The data were obtained in a study of blood T cell repertoires in COVID-19. The sequencing input was peripheral blood. The chain uses TRBV6-5 and TRBJ1-6; D perhaps matches TRBD1 (6 bases). This receptor was taken from a man aged 55 to 69 in a cohort sampled during active COVID-19. For the CDR3, the DNA is TGTGCCAGCACCGTTGGTCAGGGGAATTCACCCCTCCACTTT. Translating gives CASTVGQGNSPLHF.